These 6 T cell receptor beta chains came from one sample sequenced in a study of shared clonotypes between healthy human individuals (TCRdb year 2020). Libraries came from the immunoSEQ multiplex PCR assay. Entries here come from immuneACCESS through TCRdb and include only in-frame sequences with V and J called. Some clones fail to appear in such tables; in the studies checked, an unresolved V gene covers under half of the shortfall, and the cause of the remainder is unknown. This sample has fewer than 2.5 million clones in its table, and under 95% of those were observed once. The top ten clonotypes cover about 0.39% of the sample. Sequenced: naive CD4+ T cells from PBMCs. The cell subset or site label corresponds to: CD45RA+ positively selected. The receptors shown here come from a man aged 18-30 years in good health. Some clones in this sample may be carry-over from other donors' samples.

V usage is TRBV7-2 and J usage is TRBJ2-3; 8 bases are shared with TRBD2. Germline CDR1 reads SGHTA; CDR2 reads FQGNSA. The trim removed 4 bases at V and 3 bases at J, leaving 3 bases unmatched. This CDR3 comprises 14 residues. The CDR3 loop reads CASSYGLATDTQYF. CDR3 nucleotide sequence: TGTGCCAGCAGCTACGGACTAGCTACAGATACGCAGTATTTT. The whole variable domain, filled in from reference TRBV7-2 and TRBJ2-3, reads GAGVSQSPSNKVTEKGKDVELRCDPISGHTALYWYRQSLGQGLEFLIYFQGNSAPDKSGLPSDRFSAERTGGSVSTLTIQRTQQEDSAVYLCASSYGLATDTQYFGPGTRLTVL.

The chain employs TRBV5-1 and TRBJ1-1; 7 nucleotides match TRBD1. There are 15 residues in the CDR3. With V trimmed by 4 bases and J by 3 bases, 9 bases remained unmatched. From germline, CDR1 is SGHRS and CDR2 YFSETQ. The CDR3 is CASSPRGGSDTEAFF. The CDR3, as DNA: TGCGCCAGCAGCCCCAGAGGGGGCTCAGACACTGAAGCTTTCTTT.

V is TRBV11-3 and J is TRBJ2-2, with 12 bases matching TRBD2. The V segment lost 5 bases and the J segment 3 bases; nucleotides outside the gene matches: 10. The CDR3 runs to 18 residues. The germline V gene has CDR1 SGHNT and CDR2 YENEEA. The CDR3 protein is CASSTSSGRAMDTGELFF. The CDR3 coding sequence is TGTGCCAGCAGCACATCTAGCGGGAGGGCCATGGACACCGGGGAGCTGTTTTTT.

The genes are TRBV4-1 and TRBJ2-7, with TRBD2 matching 7 bases. Germline V gene lookup returns CDR1 MGHRA and CDR2 YSYEKL. V trimming: 3 bases; J trimming: 5 bases; junction bases outside the gene matches: 4. This CDR3 is built from 13 residues. The CDR3 region is CASSQREIDEQYF. The CDR3 DNA reads TGCGCCAGCAGCCAGCGGGAGATCGACGAGCAGTACTTC.

This clone appeared a single time. The chain joins TRBV10-3 to TRBJ1-3; D gene uncertain. From germline, CDR1 is ENHRY and CDR2 SYGVKD. V was cut by 6 bases and J by 3 bases, with 6 bases left in between. The length of the CDR3 is 12 residues. The CDR3 protein is CAIRSDGNTIYF. The CDR3 bases are TGTGCCATCAGGTCCGATGGAAACACCATATATTTT.

The chain combines TRBV28 with TRBJ2-2; the match to TRBD1 covers 7 bases. CDR3 length: 15 residues. CDR1 MDHEN and CDR2 SYDVKM come from the germline V gene. The J segment lost 1 base and the V segment lost 7 bases, leaving 6 bases of the junction unmatched. The CDR3 bases are TGTGCCAGCACTCCCGGACAGGTGAACACCGGGGAGCTGTTTTTT. Translated, it gives CASTPGQVNTGELFF.